The sequence of this T cell receptor beta chain was determined in a study of early T cells in non-severe SARS-CoV-2 infection (dated by TCRdb to the early 2020s). Regarding the study in general: TCR sequencing used bulk RNA from unsorted whole blood, so alpha and beta chains could not be paired.

The investigation overall reported the following: Matching against VDJdb was skewed toward anti-spike CD8 responses, likely underestimated virus-specific expansions, and missed private and CD4 specificities.

The germline V gene specifies SQVTM as CDR1 and ANQGSEA as CDR2. V loses 7 bases of germline sequence and J loses 5 bases, and the interval between the two ends is 21 bases. The CDR3 contains 14 residues, cysteine and phenylalanine counted. The sequence is cut down to CDR3 DNA, 42 bases in frame from base 1. This clonotype was seen more than once but under ten times. Its antigen is unknown. Within one base of it there is no much larger clone, and no base qualities were kept. Library construction relied on 5' RACE. Sequencing used a NextSeq 500. In the TCR library protocol, unique molecular identifiers were attached to individual cDNA molecules to correct for PCR bias and sequencing error. Both TCR alpha and beta chains were sequenced, and tight co-correlation was observed between alpha and beta sequence abundances in each sample. Per the authors' processing: V gene, J gene and CDR3 annotation of TCR sequences was performed with Decombinator V4. TCRs were defined as expanded if a significant change between any two time points was detected under a Poisson model with p below 0.0001. Abundances of TCRs were expressed as counts per million after normalisation to the total number of TCRs sequenced in each sample. MAIT TCRs were defined by TRAV1-2 paired with TRAJ12, TRAJ20 or TRAJ33, and iNKT TCRs by TRAV10 paired with TRAJ18. VDJdb, accessed 1 November 2021, was searched for CMV, EBV and SARS-CoV-2 annotated TCRs, with TCRs annotated for multiple antigens excluded. TCRdb reran the public reads through fastp at Q25 and MiXCR, keeping productive beta chains. CDR3 protein duplicates are merged, each entry listing the most common genes and DNA. It is TCRdb's table, rather than the study itself, that gives the V and J calls and clone size. The sample profile shows about 55,000 distinct CDR3 sequences; around 12% of them were found once. About 4% of the sample rests with the top ten.

Set within a cohort of healthcare workers in London, UK, this nested case-control study involved weekly PCR testing of nasopharyngeal swabs along with blood sampling. Healthcare workers were recruited between 23 and 31 March 2020, during the week of the UK lockdown, and were followed weekly for up to roughly 15 weeks. This TCR was sampled from an adult who was a healthcare worker with PCR-confirmed SARS-CoV-2 infection or an uninfected control (not recorded which). The material sequenced was whole blood. The rearrangement combines TRBV29-1 with TRBJ2-7; no D segment can be confidently identified. The CDR3 has the sequence CSAILVDSPHEQYF. The DNA sequence is TGCAGCGCCATTCTAGTAGACTCTCCCCACGAGCAGTACTTC.